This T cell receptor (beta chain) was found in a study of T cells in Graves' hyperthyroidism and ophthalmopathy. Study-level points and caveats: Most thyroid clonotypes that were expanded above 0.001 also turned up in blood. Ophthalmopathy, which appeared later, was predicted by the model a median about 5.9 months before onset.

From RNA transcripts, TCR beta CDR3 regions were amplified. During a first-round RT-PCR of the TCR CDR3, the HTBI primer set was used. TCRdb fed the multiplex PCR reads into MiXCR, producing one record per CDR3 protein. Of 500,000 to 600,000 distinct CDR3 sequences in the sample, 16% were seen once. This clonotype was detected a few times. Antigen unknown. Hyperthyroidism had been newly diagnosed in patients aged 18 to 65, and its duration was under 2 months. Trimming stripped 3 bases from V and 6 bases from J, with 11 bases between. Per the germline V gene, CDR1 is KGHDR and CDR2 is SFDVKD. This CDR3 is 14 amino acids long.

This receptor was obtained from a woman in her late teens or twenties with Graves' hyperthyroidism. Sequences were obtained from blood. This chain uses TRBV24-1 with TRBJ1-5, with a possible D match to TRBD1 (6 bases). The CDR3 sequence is CATSDRQGFQPQHF. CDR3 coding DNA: TGTGCCACCAGTGATAGGCAGGGGTTTCAGCCCCAGCATTTT.